Listed here are 11 T cell receptor beta chains from one sample, sequenced in a study of blood T cell repertoires in COVID-19. TCRdb's copy holds only in-frame clones and misses some; the assay was immunoSEQ multiplex PCR. The table lists 90,000 to 100,000 clones, about 85% of them singletons. The sample consisted of peripheral blood. The source is a man aged 65 to 85 with acute or convalescent COVID-19.

The V gene is TRBV6-1, the J gene TRBJ2-7, with TRBD1 matching over 9 bases. The length of the CDR3 is 13 residues. V lost 3 bases and J lost 6; bases outside the gene matches: 3. Germline values: CDR1 MNHNS, CDR2 SASEGT. CDR3 protein: CASSEETGGEQYF. The CDR3 DNA reads TGTGCCAGCAGTGAGGAGACAGGGGGCGAGCAGTACTTC.

The chain employs TRBV12-5 and TRBJ2-5, with D possibly being TRBD1 (5 bases). In germline, CDR1 is LGHNT, CDR2 FRNRAP. Trimming cost V 3 bases and J 5 bases, with 13 bases left between them. The CDR3 has 14 amino acids. CDR3 sequence reads: CASGFTGGSETQYF. For the CDR3, the DNA is TGTGCTAGTGGTTTTACAGGTGGGTCGGAGACCCAGTACTTC.

The V gene is TRBV5-1, the J gene TRBJ2-3; D is unclear. Looked up from germline, CDR1 is SGHRS and CDR2 is YFSETQ. The ends were cut back, 6 bases at V and 0 bases at J, with 11 bases in the middle. The CDR3 sequence is 14 residues long. The chain's CDR3 is CASNSGASTDTQYF. The CDR3 DNA reads as TGCGCCAGCAACAGTGGTGCTAGCACAGATACGCAGTATTTT.

The V call is TRBV7-6, the J call TRBJ1-1; 8 nucleotides line up with TRBD1. CDR1 and CDR2 (germline): SGHVS, FNYEAQ. The CDR3 sequence is 15 residues long. The V and J ends lost 0 bases and 1 base, in that order; junction bases with no gene match: 1. The CDR3: CASSLAGQGNTEAFF. In DNA form, the CDR3 reads TGTGCCAGCAGCTTAGCCGGACAGGGGAACACTGAAGCTTTCTTT.

Points on this clone: A read error may account for a junction end that differs from germline. The chain uses TRBV7-8 and TRBJ2-1, with D possibly matching TRBD1 (5 bases). CDR3 length: 15 amino acids. The V gene's germline CDR1 is SGHVS and CDR2 FQNEAQ. CDR3 sequence reads: CASSVADSSYNEQFF. The CDR3 DNA reads as TGTGCCAGCAGCGTAGCCGACAGCTCCTACAATGAGCAGTTCTTC. Combining the CDR3 with reference TRBV7-8 and TRBJ2-1 gives the whole variable domain GAGVSQSPRYKVAKRGQDVALRCDPISGHVSLFWYQQALGQGPEFLTYFQNEAQLDKSGLPSDRFFAERPEGSVSTLKIQRTQQEDSAVYLCASSVADSSYNEQFFGPGTRLTVL.

The chain has TRBV24-1 and TRBJ2-2; TRBD1 is a possible D gene (5 bases). The CDR3 totals 14 residues. Germline V gives CDR1 KGHDR, CDR2 SFDVKD. V was shortened by 5 bases and J by 7 bases, with 13 bases between the two germline ends. The CDR3 region has the DNA TGTGCCACCAGTGTCGGCAGGGCCGGCGGGGAGCTGTTTTTT. This sequence encodes CATSVGRAGGELFF.

The chain has TRBV5-4 and TRBJ2-5, with a weak D call TRBD1 (7 bases). Trimming left V 5 bases short and J 4 bases short, with 12 bases between. Germline CDR1 is SGHNT and CDR2 is YYREEE (reference sequence). This CDR3 spans 13 amino acids. CDR3 loop: CASSSRGVETQYF. CDR3 nucleotides: TGTGCCAGCAGTTCCAGGGGGGTAGAGACCCAGTACTTC.

The rearrangement links TRBV4-2 to TRBJ2-5; D may be TRBD1 (5 bases). Germline V lookup: CDR1 LGHNA, CDR2 YNFKEQ. The CDR3 runs to 13 residues. Trimming shortened V by 0 bases and J by 9 bases, and 11 bases separated the two germline ends. CDR3 DNA: TGTGCCAGCAGCCAAGAAGGCATAGGGGCCCAGTACTTC. It encodes CASSQEGIGAQYF.

The J gene is TRBJ2-3, the V gene TRBV3-1 (or the pseudogene TRBV3-2); D is perhaps TRBD1 (5 bases). Trimming stripped 2 bases from V and 4 bases from J, with 7 bases between. The CDR3 spans 13 residues. Germline CDR1 is LGHDT and CDR2 is YNNKEL (reference sequence). The CDR3: CASSQRGADTQYF. CDR3 nucleotides: TGTGCCAGCAGCCAAAGGGGTGCAGATACGCAGTATTTT.

The chain combines TRBV30 with TRBJ1-1; D gene ambiguous. CDR3 size: 12 residues. Germline V gene data show CDR1 as GTSNPN and CDR2 as SVGIG (reference sequence). Deletions cut 2 bases from V and 6 bases from J, with 10 bases between. CDR3 in amino acids: CAWSPGWAEAFF. Written as DNA, the CDR3 is TGTGCCTGGAGTCCGGGGTGGGCTGAAGCTTTCTTT. The variable domain in full, with the rest retrieved from reference TRBV30 and TRBJ1-1, is SQTIHQWPATLVQPVGSPLSLECTVEGTSNPNLYWYRQAAGRGLQLLFYSVGIGQISSEVPQNLSASRPQDRQFILSSKKLLLSDSGFYLCAWSPGWAEAFFGQGTRLTVV.

The chain couples TRBV7-9 to TRBJ1-2; D possibly corresponds to TRBD1 (5 bases). The V gene lost 5 bases and the J gene lost 6 bases, with 19 bases spanning the gap. CDR1 and CDR2 (germline): SEHNR, FQNEAQ (reference sequence). The CDR3 runs 15 residues. In DNA form, the CDR3 reads TGTGCCAGCAGCCCAGCTCAGGGTTTAGGGGATGGCTACACCTTC. This sequence encodes CASSPAQGLGDGYTF.